The 24 T cell receptor beta chains presented below share a single source sample, sequenced in a study of cytomegalovirus exposure and HLA in healthy donors. The PCR was carried out with 60 Vbeta primers and 13 Jbeta primers. This table comes from immunoSEQ multiplex PCR, and its TCRdb copy is limited to in-frame clones, with some not included. The data hold 100,000 to 150,000 clones, with 74% observed a single time. Material for sequencing was PBMCs. The receptors were gathered from a woman aged 45-65 years in good health and CMV-seropositive.

CDR3 nucleotides: TGTGCCAGCAGCGGTGGGCGGGGGTCAGATACGCAGTATTTT. It specifies CASSGGRGSDTQYF. The V and J genes are TRBV7-8 and TRBJ2-3, with 7 bases lining up with TRBD2. The V and J ends lost 5 bases and 4 bases, in that order; junction bases with no gene match: 6. Germline CDR1 and CDR2: SGHVS and FQNEAQ. The CDR3 extends over 14 amino acids.

The chain links TRBV5-8 to TRBJ2-2; weak D call: TRBD2 (5 bases). This CDR3 spans 14 amino acids. Germline loops: CDR1 SGHTS, CDR2 YDEGEE. With 4 bases removed from V and 5 bases from J, the gap between germline ends came to 12 bases. CDR3 amino acids: CASSGSRGTGELFF. The DNA for the CDR3 is TGTGCCAGCAGCGGGAGTCGGGGTACCGGGGAGCTGTTTTTT.

The CDR3 region is CASSERGTGTMRDTQYF. In nucleotides, the CDR3 is TGTGCCAGCAGTGAGAGGGGAACCGGGACAATGAGGGATACGCAGTATTTT. The chain is built from TRBV6-4 and TRBJ2-3; D is perhaps TRBD1 (6 bases). The CDR3 has 17 residues. The germline CDR1 and CDR2 sequences are MRHNA and SNTAGT. V lost 3 bases and J lost 6, with 22 bases in between.

V is TRBV18 and J is TRBJ1-5; 7 nucleotides match TRBD1. Unmatched junction bases numbered 10, after V lost 3 bases and J lost 5 bases. Germline V CDR1 and CDR2: KGHSH, LQKENI. The CDR3 runs 16 residues. The CDR3 nucleotides are TGTGCCAGCTCACCCCGACAGGGTTGGGGGGATCAGCCCCAGCATTTT. It yields the protein CASSPRQGWGDQPQHF. Using reference TRBV18 and TRBJ1-5 for the parts outside the CDR3, the full variable domain is NAGVMQNPRHLVRRRGQEARLRCSPMKGHSHVYWYRQLPEEGLKFMVYLQKENIIDESGMPKERFSAEFPKEGPSILRIQQVVRGDSAAYFCASSPRQGWGDQPQHFGDGTRLSIL.

The rearrangement links TRBV6-6 to TRBJ1-6; D call uncertain. V was cut by 5 bases and J by 9 bases, with 17 bases left in between. Per the germline V gene, CDR1 is MNHNY and CDR2 is SVGAGI (reference sequence). The CDR3 is made up of 15 amino acids. The CDR3 DNA sequence: TGTGCCAGCAGTATCGCCGGGAGGCGGGCTTCACCCCTCCACTTT. This translates into CASSIAGRRASPLHF.

This clone was seen a few times. The chain links TRBV5-6 to TRBJ2-5, with 13 bases lining up with TRBD2. With 4 bases clipped from V and 1 base from J, the junction kept 7 bases outside the gene matches. The CDR3 sequence is 17 residues long. Germline values: CDR1 SGHDT, CDR2 YYEEEE. The CDR3 protein is CASSPTSGGPGQETQYF. As DNA, the CDR3 is TGTGCCAGCAGCCCGACTAGCGGGGGGCCGGGCCAAGAGACCCAGTACTTC. Combining the CDR3 with reference TRBV5-6 and TRBJ2-5 gives the whole variable domain DAGVTQSPTHLIKTRGQQVTLRCSPKSGHDTVSWYQQALGQGPQFIFQYYEEEERQRGNFPDRFSGHQFPNYSSELNVNALLLGDSALYLCASSPTSGGPGQETQYFGPGTRLLVL.

This clone was seen once. The rearrangement joins TRBV7-9 to TRBJ2-7; no definite D call. The ends were cut back, 3 bases at V and 3 bases at J, with 9 bases in the middle. Per germline, CDR1 SEHNR and CDR2 FQNEAQ (reference sequence). The CDR3 spans 13 residues. The CDR3 DNA follows: TGTGCCAGCAGCTTTGGAGACGGCTACGAGCAGTACTTC. It translates to CASSFGDGYEQYF.

This sequence joins TRBV7-2 and TRBJ1-6, with a tentative D call TRBD1 (6 bases). Deletions cut 0 bases from V and 10 bases from J, with 16 bases between. Germline V gene data show CDR1 as SGHTA and CDR2 as FQGNSA. The length of the CDR3 is 16 residues. This CDR3 is CASSLAQTGRESPLHF. The CDR3 DNA reads as TGTGCCAGCAGCTTAGCACAGACAGGTAGAGAATCACCCCTCCACTTT.

V is TRBV18 and J is TRBJ1-1; D may be TRBD1 (6 bases). From germline, CDR1 is KGHSH and CDR2 LQKENI. The CDR3 sequence is 15 residues long. Trimming shortened V by 4 bases and J by 0 bases, and 12 bases separated the two germline ends. The CDR3 DNA is TGTGCCAGCTCACACAGGGTTCCGATGAACACTGAAGCTTTCTTT. It encodes CASSHRVPMNTEAFF. The full variable domain, completed using reference TRBV18 and TRBJ1-1, is NAGVMQNPRHLVRRRGQEARLRCSPMKGHSHVYWYRQLPEEGLKFMVYLQKENIIDESGMPKERFSAEFPKEGPSILRIQQVVRGDSAAYFCASSHRVPMNTEAFFGQGTRLTVV.

This chain uses TRBV6-6 with TRBJ1-6, with D possibly being TRBD1 (6 bases). The V gene lost 8 bases and the J gene lost 7 bases, with 9 bases spanning the gap. Germline V CDR1 and CDR2: MNHNY, SVGAGI (reference sequence). CDR3 size: 12 residues. The CDR3 region has the DNA TGTGCCAGCGGACAGCCGAATTCACCCCTCCACTTT. Protein product: CASGQPNSPLHF.

V gene TRBV19 combines with J gene TRBJ2-1; D uncertain. Trimming took 3 bases from V and 3 from J, leaving 9 bases between them. The CDR3 is 14 residues long. CDR1 is LNHDA, CDR2 SQIVND, per germline (reference sequence). The CDR3 DNA follows: TGTGCCAGTAGTATCGGCGACAACTACAATGAGCAGTTCTTC. Its protein product is CASSIGDNYNEQFF.

There are a few counts of this clone. V and J are TRBV18 and TRBJ2-1; perhaps TRBD2 as D (6 bases). The V and J ends lost 0 bases and 2 bases respectively, with 11 bases between them. Germline V gene sequence: CDR1 KGHSH, CDR2 LQKENI. This CDR3 has 16 residues. This chain's CDR3 is CASSPPGRDPYNEQFF. For the CDR3, the DNA is TGTGCCAGCTCACCACCGGGGCGGGATCCCTACAATGAGCAGTTCTTC.

This clone was observed a few times. The rearrangement links TRBV19 to TRBJ2-2; 10 bases are shared with TRBD1. Germline CDR1 LNHDA, CDR2 SQIVND (reference sequence). This CDR3 is 14 amino acids long. With V trimmed by 6 bases and J by 5 bases, 3 bases remained unmatched. The CDR3 coding sequence is TGTGCCAGTAGAGGGACAGGGGTTACCGGGGAGCTGTTTTTT. Translated, it gives CASRGTGVTGELFF.

The rearrangement uses TRBV7-2 and TRBJ2-5; the D is unclear. The germline V gene has CDR1 SGHTA and CDR2 FQGNSA. The CDR3 runs to 13 residues. V lost 5 bases, J lost 5 bases, and 12 bases lay in between. The CDR3 reads CASSLWQKETQYF. The CDR3 DNA is TGTGCCAGCAGCCTTTGGCAGAAGGAGACCCAGTACTTC.

This clone was found a few times. The CDR3 coding sequence is TGTGCCAGCAGTGAATTGAGCAGGGGGTTCCAGCCCCAGCATTTT. Amino acid sequence: CASSELSRGFQPQHF. This chain connects TRBV6-1 to TRBJ1-5, with 7 bases identical to TRBD1. The CDR3 loop spans 15 amino acids. V was pared by 2 bases and J by 7 bases, with 8 bases of the junction left unmatched. Germline loops: CDR1 MNHNS, CDR2 SASEGT.

The chain joins TRBV6-6 to TRBJ1-2, with D possibly TRBD1 on 5 matching bases. Germline values: CDR1 MNHNY, CDR2 SVGAGI (reference sequence). The CDR3 consists of 16 residues. Trimming removed 7 bases from V and 0 bases from J, with 18 bases in between. The CDR3 bases are TGTGCCAGCACTAACCTGGGTGACAGAGCTAACTATGGCTACACCTTC. It translates to CASTNLGDRANYGYTF.

The V gene is TRBV5-1, the J gene TRBJ1-1; 7 bases agree with TRBD1. The CDR3 covers 15 residues. The germline CDR1 and CDR2 sequences are SGHRS and YFSETQ. J was trimmed by 3 bases and V by 3 bases; bases with no gene match: 8. CDR3 DNA sequence: TGCGCCAGCAGCTCACGACAGGGTGGCGACACTGAAGCTTTCTTT. Translated: CASSSRQGGDTEAFF. Complete variable domain (other parts from reference TRBV5-1 and TRBJ1-1): KAGVTQTPRYLIKTRGQQVTLSCSPISGHRSVSWYQQTPGQGLQFLFEYFSETQRNKGNFPGRFSGRQFSNSRSEMNVSTLELGDSALYLCASSSRQGGDTEAFFGQGTRLTVV.

With regard to this clone: A junction boundary mismatches the germline segment, possibly from a read error. This chain joins TRBV5-6 and TRBJ1-2; a possible D gene is TRBD1 (6 bases). Looked up from germline, CDR1 is SGHDT and CDR2 is YYEEEE. This CDR3 has 12 amino acids. CDR3 nucleotide sequence: TGTGCCAGCAGCTTGAAACAGGGCGGCTACCCCTTC. Translated, it gives CASSLKQGGYPF.

V usage is TRBV2 and J usage is TRBJ2-1, with TRBD1 as a possible D gene (6 bases). Trimming pared 1 base from V and 4 bases from J, leaving 11 bases between. This CDR3 spans 15 amino acids. Germline-derived CDR1 and CDR2 are SNHLY and FYNNEI. The CDR3 sequence: CASSEGGRAYNEQFF. Written as DNA, the CDR3 is TGTGCCAGCAGTGAAGGGGGGCGAGCGTACAATGAGCAGTTCTTC.

V usage is TRBV5-6 and J usage is TRBJ2-1, with D possibly matching TRBD2 (6 bases). V lost 7 bases, J lost 7 bases, and 18 bases lay in between. Looked up from germline, CDR1 is SGHDT and CDR2 is YYEEEE. The CDR3 runs 14 residues. CDR3 residues: CASSYRGLGNEQFF. The CDR3 DNA reads as TGTGCCAGCTCCTATCGGGGGTTAGGTAATGAGCAGTTCTTC.

This clone was counted between two and nine times. The chain couples TRBV5-1 to TRBJ2-6; D possibly corresponds to TRBD1 (6 bases). The V gene's germline CDR1 is SGHRS and CDR2 YFSETQ. Trimming shortened V by 7 bases and J by 2 bases, and 13 bases separated the two germline ends. The CDR3 loop spans 15 amino acids. CDR3 DNA: TGCGCCAGCGGGGATTCAGGGGCTGGGGCCAACGTCCTGACTTTC. Protein: CASGDSGAGANVLTF.

The chain is built from TRBV6-5 and TRBJ2-5; unclear D gene. V was shortened by 8 bases and J by 1 base, with 11 bases between the two germline ends. Germline CDR1 MNHEY, CDR2 SVGAGI. The CDR3 has 13 amino acids. The CDR3 nucleotides read TGTGCCAGCCAGAGGCTTCTCCAAGAGACCCAGTACTTC. It specifies CASQRLLQETQYF.

This chain joins TRBV18 and TRBJ1-4; 7 nucleotides match TRBD1. With 5 bases clipped from V and 5 bases from J, the junction kept 5 bases outside the gene matches. The CDR3 is 14 residues long. Germline CDR1 is KGHSH and CDR2 is LQKENI. The CDR3 region has the DNA TGTGCCAGCTCATCCGACAGGGCGAATGAAAAACTGTTTTTT. Translation gives CASSSDRANEKLFF.

This rearrangement joins TRBV5-5 to TRBJ1-5; D not certain. Deletions cut 2 bases from V and 0 bases from J, with 12 bases between. Germline V CDR1 and CDR2: SGHKS, YYEKEE (reference sequence). CDR3 length equals 16 residues. CDR3 nucleotides: TGTGCCAGCAGCTTTCGGGGAGGGTATAGCAATCAGCCCCAGCATTTT. Translating it yields CASSFRGGYSNQPQHF.